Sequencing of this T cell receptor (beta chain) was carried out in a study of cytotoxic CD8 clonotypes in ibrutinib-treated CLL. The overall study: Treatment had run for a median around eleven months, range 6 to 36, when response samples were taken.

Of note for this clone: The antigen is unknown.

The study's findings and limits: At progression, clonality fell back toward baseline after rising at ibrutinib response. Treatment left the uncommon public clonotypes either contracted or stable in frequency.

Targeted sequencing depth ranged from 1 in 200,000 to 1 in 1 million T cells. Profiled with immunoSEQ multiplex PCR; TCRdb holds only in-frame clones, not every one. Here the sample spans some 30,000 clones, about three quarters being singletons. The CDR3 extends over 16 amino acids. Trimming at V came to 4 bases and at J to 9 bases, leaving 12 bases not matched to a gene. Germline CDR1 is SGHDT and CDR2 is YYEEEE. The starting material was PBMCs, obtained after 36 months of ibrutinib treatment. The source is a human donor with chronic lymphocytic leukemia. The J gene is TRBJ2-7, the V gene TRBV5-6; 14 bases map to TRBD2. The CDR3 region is CASSLGLAGGARGQYF. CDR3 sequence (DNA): TGTGCCAGCAGCCTCGGACTAGCGGGGGGCGCACGGGGGCAGTACTTC. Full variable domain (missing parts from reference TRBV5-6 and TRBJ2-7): DAGVTQSPTHLIKTRGQQVTLRCSPKSGHDTVSWYQQALGQGPQFIFQYYEEEERQRGNFPDRFSGHQFPNYSSELNVNALLLGDSALYLCASSLGLAGGARGQYFGPGTRLTVT.